Below, one TCR beta chain is given with its context. Its antigen is not identified. Nominal health characterized the donors when sampled, though unrecorded immune exposures were likely. These data come from a study of cytomegalovirus exposure and HLA in healthy donors. Study findings and constraints: According to an earlier analysis, most TCR beta V segments yielded productive rearrangements about 87% or about 30% of the time.

A multiplex PCR was run with 60 Vbeta primers and 13 Jbeta primers. Here immunoSEQ multiplex PCR was the method, and the copy in TCRdb shows in-frame clones only, minus some. Seen here are fewer than 250,000 clones, around 90% observed once, and the top ten hold roughly 1.7%. Between the trimmed V and J ends, which lost 7 bases and 7 bases, there was a span of 13 bases. The CDR3 length is 13 residues. From germline, CDR1 is MNHEY and CDR2 SMNVEV (reference sequence). What was sequenced was PBMCs. This clonotype was sampled from a woman under 30 in good health and CMV-seronegative. The chain recombines TRBV27 with TRBJ2-2; TRBD1 is a possible D gene (6 bases). The CDR3 spells CASKLQGVGELFF. DNA of the CDR3: TGTGCCAGCAAATTACAGGGAGTCGGGGAGCTGTTTTTT.